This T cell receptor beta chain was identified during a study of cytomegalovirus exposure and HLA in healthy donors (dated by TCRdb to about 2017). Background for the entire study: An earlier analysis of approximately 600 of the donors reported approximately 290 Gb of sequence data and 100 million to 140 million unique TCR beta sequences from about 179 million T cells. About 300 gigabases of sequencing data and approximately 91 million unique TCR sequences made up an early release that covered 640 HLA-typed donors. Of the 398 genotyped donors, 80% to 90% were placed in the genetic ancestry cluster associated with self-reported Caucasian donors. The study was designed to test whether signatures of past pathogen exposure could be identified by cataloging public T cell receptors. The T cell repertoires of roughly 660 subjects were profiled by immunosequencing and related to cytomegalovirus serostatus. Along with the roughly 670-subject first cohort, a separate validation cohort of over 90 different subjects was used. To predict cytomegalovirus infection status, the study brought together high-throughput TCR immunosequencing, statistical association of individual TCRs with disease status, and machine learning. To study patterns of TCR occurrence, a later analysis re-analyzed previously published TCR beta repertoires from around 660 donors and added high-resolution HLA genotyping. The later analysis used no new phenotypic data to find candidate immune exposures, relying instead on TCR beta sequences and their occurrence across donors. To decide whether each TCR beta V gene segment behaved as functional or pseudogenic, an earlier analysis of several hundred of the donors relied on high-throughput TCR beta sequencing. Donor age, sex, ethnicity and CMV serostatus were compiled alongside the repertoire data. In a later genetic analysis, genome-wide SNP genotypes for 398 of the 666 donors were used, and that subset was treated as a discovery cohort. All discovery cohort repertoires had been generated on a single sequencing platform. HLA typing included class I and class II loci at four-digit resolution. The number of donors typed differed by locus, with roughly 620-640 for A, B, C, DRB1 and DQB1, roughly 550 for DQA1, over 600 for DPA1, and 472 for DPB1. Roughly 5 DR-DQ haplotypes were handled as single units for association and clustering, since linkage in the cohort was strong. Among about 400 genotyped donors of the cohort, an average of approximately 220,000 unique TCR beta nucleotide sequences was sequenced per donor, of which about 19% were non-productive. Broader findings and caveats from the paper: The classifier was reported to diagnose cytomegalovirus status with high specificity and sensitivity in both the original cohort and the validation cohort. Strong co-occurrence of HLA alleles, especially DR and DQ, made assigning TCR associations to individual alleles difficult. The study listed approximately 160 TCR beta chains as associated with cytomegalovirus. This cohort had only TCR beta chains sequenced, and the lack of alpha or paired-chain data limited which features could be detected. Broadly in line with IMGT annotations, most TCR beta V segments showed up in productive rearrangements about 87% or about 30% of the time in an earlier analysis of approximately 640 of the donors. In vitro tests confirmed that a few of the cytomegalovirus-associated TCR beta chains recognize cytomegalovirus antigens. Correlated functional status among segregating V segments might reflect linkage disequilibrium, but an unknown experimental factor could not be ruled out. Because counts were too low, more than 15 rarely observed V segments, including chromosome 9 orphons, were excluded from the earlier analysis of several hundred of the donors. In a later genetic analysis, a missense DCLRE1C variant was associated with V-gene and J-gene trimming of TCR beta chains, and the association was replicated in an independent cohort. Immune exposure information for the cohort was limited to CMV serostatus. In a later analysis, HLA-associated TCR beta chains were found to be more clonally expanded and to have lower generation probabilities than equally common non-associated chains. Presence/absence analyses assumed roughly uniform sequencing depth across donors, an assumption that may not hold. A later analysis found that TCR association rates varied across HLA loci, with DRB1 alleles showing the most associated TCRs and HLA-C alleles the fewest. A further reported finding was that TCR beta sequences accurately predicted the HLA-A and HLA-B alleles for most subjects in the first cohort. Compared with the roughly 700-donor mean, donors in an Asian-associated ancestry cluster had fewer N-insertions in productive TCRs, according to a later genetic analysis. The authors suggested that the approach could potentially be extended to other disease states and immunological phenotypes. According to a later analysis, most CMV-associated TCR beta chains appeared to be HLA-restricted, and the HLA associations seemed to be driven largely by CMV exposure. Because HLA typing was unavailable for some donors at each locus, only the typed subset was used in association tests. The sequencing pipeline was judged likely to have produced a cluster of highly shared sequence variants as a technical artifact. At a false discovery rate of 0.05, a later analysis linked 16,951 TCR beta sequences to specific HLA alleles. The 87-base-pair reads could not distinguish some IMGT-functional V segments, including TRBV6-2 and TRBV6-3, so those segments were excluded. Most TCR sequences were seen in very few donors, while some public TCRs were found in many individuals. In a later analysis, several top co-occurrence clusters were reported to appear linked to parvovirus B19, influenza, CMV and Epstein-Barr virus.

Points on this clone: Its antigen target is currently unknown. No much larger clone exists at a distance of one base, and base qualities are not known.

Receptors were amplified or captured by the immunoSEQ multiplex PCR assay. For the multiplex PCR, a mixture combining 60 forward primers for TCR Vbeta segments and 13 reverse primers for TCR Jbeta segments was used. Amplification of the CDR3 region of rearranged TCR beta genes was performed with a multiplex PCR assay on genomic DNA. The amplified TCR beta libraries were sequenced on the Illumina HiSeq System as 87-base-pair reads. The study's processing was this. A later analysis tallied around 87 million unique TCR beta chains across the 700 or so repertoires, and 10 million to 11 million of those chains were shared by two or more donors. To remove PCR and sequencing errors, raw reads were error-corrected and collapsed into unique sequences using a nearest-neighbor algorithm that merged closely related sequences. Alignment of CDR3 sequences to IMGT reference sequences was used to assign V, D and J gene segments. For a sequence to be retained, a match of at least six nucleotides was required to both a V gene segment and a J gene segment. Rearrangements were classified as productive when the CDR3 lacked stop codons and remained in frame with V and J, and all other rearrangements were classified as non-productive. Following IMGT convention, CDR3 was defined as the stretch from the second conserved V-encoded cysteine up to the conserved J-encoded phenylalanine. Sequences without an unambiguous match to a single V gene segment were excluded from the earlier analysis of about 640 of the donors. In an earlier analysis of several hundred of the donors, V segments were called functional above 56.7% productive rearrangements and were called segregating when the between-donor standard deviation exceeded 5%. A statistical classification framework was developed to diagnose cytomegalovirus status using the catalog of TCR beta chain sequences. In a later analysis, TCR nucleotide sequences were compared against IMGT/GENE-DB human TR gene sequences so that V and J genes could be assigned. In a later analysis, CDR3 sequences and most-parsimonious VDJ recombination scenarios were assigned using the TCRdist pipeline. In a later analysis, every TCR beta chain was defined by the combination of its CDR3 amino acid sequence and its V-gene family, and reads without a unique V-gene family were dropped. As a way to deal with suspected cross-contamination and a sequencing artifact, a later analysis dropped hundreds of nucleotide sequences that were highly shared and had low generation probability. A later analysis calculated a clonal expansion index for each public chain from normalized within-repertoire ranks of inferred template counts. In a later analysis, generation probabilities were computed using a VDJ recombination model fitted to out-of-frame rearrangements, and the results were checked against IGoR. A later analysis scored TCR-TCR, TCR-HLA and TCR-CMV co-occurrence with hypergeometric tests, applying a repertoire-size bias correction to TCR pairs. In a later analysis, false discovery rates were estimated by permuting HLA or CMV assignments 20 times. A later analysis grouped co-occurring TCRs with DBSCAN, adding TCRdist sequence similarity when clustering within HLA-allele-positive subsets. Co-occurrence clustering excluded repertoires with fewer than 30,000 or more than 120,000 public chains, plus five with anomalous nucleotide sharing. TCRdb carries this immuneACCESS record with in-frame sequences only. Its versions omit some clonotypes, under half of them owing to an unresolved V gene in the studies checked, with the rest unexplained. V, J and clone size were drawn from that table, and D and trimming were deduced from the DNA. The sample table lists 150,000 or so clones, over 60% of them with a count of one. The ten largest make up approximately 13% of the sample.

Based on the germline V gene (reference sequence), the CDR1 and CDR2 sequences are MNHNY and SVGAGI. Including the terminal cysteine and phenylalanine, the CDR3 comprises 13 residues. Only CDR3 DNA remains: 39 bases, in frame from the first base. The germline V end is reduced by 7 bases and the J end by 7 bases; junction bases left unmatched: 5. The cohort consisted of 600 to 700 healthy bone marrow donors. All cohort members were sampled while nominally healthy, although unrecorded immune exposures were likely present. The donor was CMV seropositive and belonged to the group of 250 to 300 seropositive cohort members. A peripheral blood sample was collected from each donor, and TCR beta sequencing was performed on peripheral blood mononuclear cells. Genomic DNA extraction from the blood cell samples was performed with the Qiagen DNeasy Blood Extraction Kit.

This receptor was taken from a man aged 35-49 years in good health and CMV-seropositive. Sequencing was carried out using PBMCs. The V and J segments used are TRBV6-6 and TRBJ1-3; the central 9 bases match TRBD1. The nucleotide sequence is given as TGTGCCAGCACCCTGACAGGGGGGAACACCATATATTTT. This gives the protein CASTLTGGNTIYF.